The sequence of this T cell receptor beta chain was determined in a study of OX40 agonist ivuxolimab in advanced cancers. Looking at the study overall: Intravenous ivuxolimab was administered to patients every 2 weeks at 0.01 to 10 mg/kg. The mean age was around 56 years, ranging from 23 to 79, with around four fifths of participants male. Broader study findings: Among T cells, CD8+ cells averaged more expanded clones than CD4+ cells. Some of the nonresponding patients also showed low levels of normalized T-cell clonal expansion.

For this clone: Antigen specificity is unknown.

The protocol was immunoSEQ multiplex PCR, while the TCRdb copy is restricted to in-frame clones and leaves out a portion. The profile covers over 55,000 clones, with about nine tenths appearing a single time and 2% to 2.5% taken by the ten largest. The trim removed 9 bases at V and 5 bases at J, leaving 5 bases unmatched. The CDR3 covers 14 residues. CDR1 MDHEN and CDR2 SYDVKM come from the germline V gene. The chain has TRBV28 and TRBJ2-2; TRBD2 aligns across 11 bases. The material was CD4+ or CD8+ T cells sorted from blood, obtained in a trial of the OX40 agonist ivuxolimab. The sequence derives from an adult with an advanced solid tumor such as melanoma, head and neck, liver or kidney cancer. The CDR3 nucleotides read TGTGCCAGTGGACTAGCGGGCGATACCGGGGAGCTGTTTTTT. It specifies CASGLAGDTGELFF.